This is a list of T cell receptor beta chains from one sample in a study of shared clonotypes between healthy human individuals. The repertoire was sequenced with immunoSEQ multiplex PCR; TCRdb's copy has only in-frame clones and lacks some. The repertoire includes fewer than 850,000 clones, 90% to 98% of them detected once, and less than 0.25% sits in the top ten. Sequenced sample: naive CD8+ T cells sorted from blood. The source is a man aged 25-40 years in good health. CDR3s include the opening cysteine and the closing phenylalanine or tryptophan. A D gene is named only where the DNA matches it firmly. A clone size is listed for some rows: how often the clone was seen (once, few, many), or a class if it is expanded.

V gene	clone size	J gene	D gene	CDR3 DNA	CDR3 protein
TRBV2	-	TRBJ2-7	-	TGTGCCAGCCAATACGGAGGGGCCCGCTCCTACGAGCAGTACTTC	CASQYGGARSYEQYF
TRBV14	once	TRBJ2-3	-	TGTGCCAGCAGCCAAGACAGGAAGACTCTGACCACAGATACGCAGTATTTT	CASSQDRKTLTTDTQYF
TRBV5-6	-	TRBJ2-5	-	TGTGCCAGCAGCTTGGACCGGGGCGGGGAAGAGACCCAGTACTTC	CASSLDRGGEETQYF
TRBV11-3	-	TRBJ2-5	-	TGTGCCAGCAGCCCCAGGGGCGCGGAGACCCAGTACTTC	CASSPRGAETQYF
TRBV23-1	-	TRBJ2-6	TRBD1	TGCGCCAGCAGTCAATCGGTCAGGGGGCGGCGAGGGGCCAACGTCCTGACTTTC	CASSQSVRGRRGANVLTF
TRBV7-9	-	TRBJ2-1	-	TGTGCCAGCAGCCGTAGGTACAATGAGCAGTTCTTC	CASSRRYNEQFF
TRBV6-5	-	TRBJ2-5	TRBD2	TGTGCCAGCAGTTACGGGACTAGCGGGACTGAGACCCAGTACTTC	CASSYGTSGTETQYF
TRBV11-2	-	TRBJ2-2	-	TGTGCCAGCAGCTTAGACGCCCTATTGGTCCTTGGTAGCGGGGAGCTGTTTTTT	CASSLDALLVLGSGELFF
TRBV4-1	-	TRBJ2-7	TRBD2	TGCGCCAGCAGCCAATTAGCGGGAGGGGGTGGCTACGAGCAGTACTTC	CASSQLAGGGGYEQYF
TRBV5-1	-	TRBJ2-7	-	TGCGCCAGCGCGAGTAGTGCAGGGAGCTACGAGCAGTACTTC	CASASSAGSYEQYF
TRBV9	-	TRBJ2-1	-	TGTGCCAGCAGCCCCCCCAGCGGCAATGAGCAGTTCTTC	CASSPPSGNEQFF
TRBV13	-	TRBJ2-7	-	TGTGCCAGCGGCTCGGGGGACCCACCCTACGAGCAGTACTTC	CASGSGDPPYEQYF
TRBV27	-	TRBJ1-1	-	TGTGCCAGCAGCCAACAGGGTTTGGGCACTGAAGCTTTCTTT	CASSQQGLGTEAFF
TRBV28	-	TRBJ1-1	TRBD1	TGTGCCAGCATCAGGGCGCGTCAGGGGGGGATTAACACTGAAGCTTTCTTT	CASIRARQGGINTEAFF
TRBV5-6	-	TRBJ2-7	-	TGTGCCAGCACCCGAGGGGTGGTCTACGAGCAGTACTTC	CASTRGVVYEQYF
TRBV7-9	-	TRBJ1-5	-	TGTGCCAGCAGCTCAGGGTCAGGCTATAGCAATCAGCCCCAGCATTTT	CASSSGSGYSNQPQHF
TRBV14	-	TRBJ2-3	-	TGTGCCAGCAGCCAACCCACAGGGGGACTAAGCACAGATACGCAGTATTTT	CASSQPTGGLSTDTQYF
TRBV27	once	TRBJ2-5	TRBD1	TGTGCCAGTCACAGGGGGCGCGGAGAGACCCAGTACTTC	CASHRGRGETQYF
TRBV2	-	TRBJ2-7	-	TGTGCCAGCACCTCCATGGACAGCTACTACGAGCAGTACTTC	CASTSMDSYYEQYF
TRBV14	-	TRBJ1-2	-	TGTGCCAGCAGCCAATCTAACTATGGCTACACCTTC	CASSQSNYGYTF
TRBV4-2	-	TRBJ2-2	TRBD2	TGTGCCAGCAGTTGCCGAAGACTAGCGCCCTACACCGGGGAGCTGTTTTTT	CASSCRRLAPYTGELFF
TRBV5-1	-	TRBJ1-1	-	TGCGCCAGCAGCTTTCTTCGGATTCGGGAGGGGACTGAAGCTTTCTTT	CASSFLRIREGTEAFF
TRBV6-5	-	TRBJ1-2	TRBD1	TGTGCCAGCAGTTACTTGCCCGGGACAGACCTCTCGTTCTACACCTTC	CASSYLPGTDLSFYTF
TRBV7-8	few	TRBJ2-3	-	TGTGCCAGCAGCAACCTAGGGGGGCGGGATGGAACAGATACGCAGTATTTT	CASSNLGGRDGTDTQYF
TRBV27	-	TRBJ2-7	-	TGTGCCAGCAGTTTATACGGCTACGAGCAGTACTTC	CASSLYGYEQYF
TRBV7-2	-	TRBJ1-5	-	TGTGCCAGCAGCTTAGATGGGGGGCTCGGTCAGCCCCAGCATTTT	CASSLDGGLGQPQHF
TRBV2	-	TRBJ1-1	-	TGTGCCAGTAGGGGGAGGGTCGGGACTGAAGCTTTCTTT	CASRGRVGTEAFF
TRBV7-9	-	TRBJ2-7	TRBD1	TGTGCCAGCAGCTTCCGGACAGGGAACTCCTACGAGCAGTACTTC	CASSFRTGNSYEQYF
TRBV7-8	-	TRBJ2-5	-	TGTGCCAGCAGCTCCCTTAGTGGGGAGACCCAGTACTTC	CASSSLSGETQYF
TRBV7-6	-	TRBJ2-1	TRBD2	TGTGCCAGCAGCTTTACCCCCCCCGGTCGGCTAGCGGGGCATATTTACAATGAGCAGTTCTTC	CASSFTPPGRLAGHIYNEQFF
TRBV4-1	-	TRBJ2-7	TRBD1	TGCGCCAGCAGCCCGGGACAGGGCGGAGAGCAGTACTTC	CASSPGQGGEQYF
TRBV6-5	once	TRBJ2-2	TRBD1	TGTGCCAGCAGAACCGGGACAGGGCTCGGGGAGCTGTTTTTT	CASRTGTGLGELFF
TRBV27	-	TRBJ1-5	-	TGTGCCAGCAGTCGGGGAAGTCAGCCCCAGCATTTT	CASSRGSQPQHF
TRBV27	-	TRBJ2-7	-	TGTGCCAGCAGTTCGAGAGGGCGGAAGGACGAGCAGTACTTC	CASSSRGRKDEQYF
TRBV19	-	TRBJ2-1	-	TGTGCCAGTAGTATAGTTGCGAACAATGAGCAGTTCTTC	CASSIVANNEQFF
TRBV7-9	-	TRBJ1-5	-	TGTGCCAGCAGCAGCGCCAGCAATCAGCCCCAGCATTTT	CASSSASNQPQHF
TRBV19	-	TRBJ2-7	-	TGTGCCAGTAGTATACCGGGTTTGGACGAGCAGTACTTC	CASSIPGLDEQYF
TRBV29-1	-	TRBJ2-2	-	TGCAGCGTTGTTGGCACACAGAACACCGGGGAGCTGTTTTTT	CSVVGTQNTGELFF
TRBV5-1	-	TRBJ2-3	TRBD1	TGCGCCAGCAGCTTAAGGGGGCACAAGACAGGGATAGCAGCAGATACGCAGTATTTT	CASSLRGHKTGIAADTQYF
TRBV29-1	-	TRBJ2-6	-	TGCAGCGTGGACACTGGGGCCAACGTCCTGACTTTC	CSVDTGANVLTF
TRBV7-9	-	TRBJ2-7	-	TGTGCCAGCAGCGAGACAGAAGACTACGAGCAGTACTTC	CASSETEDYEQYF
TRBV5-1	-	TRBJ2-7	TRBD1	TGCGCCAGCATGGGACAGGACTACGAGCAGTACTTC	CASMGQDYEQYF
TRBV7-9	-	TRBJ2-2	-	TGTGCCAGCAGCCAAAGGACTCCCCCCACCGGGGAGCTGTTTTTT	CASSQRTPPTGELFF
TRBV27	-	TRBJ2-7	-	TGTGCCACCTTGTATTTTTACGAGCAGTACTTC	CATLYFYEQYF
TRBV6-1	-	TRBJ1-2	-	TGTGCCAGCAGTGAACAGGCCTACTATGGCTACACCTTC	CASSEQAYYGYTF
TRBV9	-	TRBJ2-3	-	TGTGCCAGCAGCGTAGTCGTGTCTGGCACAGATACGCAGTATTTT	CASSVVVSGTDTQYF
TRBV6-1	-	TRBJ2-3	-	TGTGCCAGCAGTGAATCGGGAGACCTCCTCAGTAATACGCAGTATTTT	CASSESGDLLSNTQYF
TRBV6-5	-	TRBJ1-2	-	TGTGCCAGCAGTTACGGGACGGGAAACAACTATGGCTACACCTTC	CASSYGTGNNYGYTF
TRBV4-1	-	TRBJ1-1	-	TGCGCCAGCAGCCAAGTTGAGAACACTGAAGCTTTCTTT	CASSQVENTEAFF
TRBV5-6	-	TRBJ2-7	TRBD1	TGTGCCAGCAGCTCCCCGGGACAGGGGGACTACGAGCAGTACTTC	CASSSPGQGDYEQYF
TRBV29-1	-	TRBJ1-2	TRBD1	TGCAGCGTCCCTCGAAATGGACAGGGGGCGGCTAACTATGGCTACACCTTC	CSVPRNGQGAANYGYTF
TRBV5-1	-	TRBJ2-7	-	TGCGCCAGCAGCTTTGGGACGTACGAGCAGTACTTC	CASSFGTYEQYF
TRBV4-1	once	TRBJ2-1	-	TGCGCCAGCAGCCAAGGATGGGACACGCAGTTCTTC	CASSQGWDTQFF
TRBV10-2	-	TRBJ1-1	TRBD1	TGCGCCAGCACTAAGGGGGCCACTGAAGCTTTCTTT	CASTKGATEAFF
TRBV2	-	TRBJ1-2	-	TGTGCCAGCAGTGAGTTGGAGACCTCTAACTATGGCTACACCTTC	CASSELETSNYGYTF
TRBV11-3	once	TRBJ2-2	-	TGTGCCAGCAGCTTAGATAAAGTTTGGGAAGCGAACACCGGGGAGCTGTTTTTT	CASSLDKVWEANTGELFF
TRBV7-8	-	TRBJ2-1	TRBD2	TGTGCCAGCAGCTTAAAAGCGGGAGCTATCCATGAGCAGTTCTTC	CASSLKAGAIHEQFF
TRBV28	-	TRBJ2-2	-	TGTGCCAGCAGTTACCCCGGAGTTCTTAACACCGGGGAGCTGTTTTTT	CASSYPGVLNTGELFF
TRBV27	-	TRBJ2-1	-	TGTGCCAGCAGTTTACTGTCCAGGGGAGGTAATGAGCAGTTCTTC	CASSLLSRGGNEQFF